This T cell receptor (beta chain) is from a study of control samples from healthy donors and cancer patients. The CDR3 consists of 14 residues. The V gene end was trimmed by 6 bases and the J gene end by 4 bases; junction bases not matched to a gene: 6. The germline CDR1 and CDR2 sequences are MNHEY and SVGAGI. Libraries were prepared by immunoSEQ multiplex PCR; TCRdb keeps only in-frame clonotypes and omits some of them. The top ten clones hold about 14% of a sample with under 300,000 clones, over 75% of them seen once. The chain is built from TRBV6-5 and TRBJ2-7, with 10 bases aligning to TRBD2. Sequenced sample: PBMCs. This sequence originates from a woman aged 55 to 70 with lung cancer. The CDR3 nucleotides are TGTGCCAGCAGGCTAGCGGGAGTAGAGTACGAGCAGTACTTC. Translated: CASRLAGVEYEQYF.